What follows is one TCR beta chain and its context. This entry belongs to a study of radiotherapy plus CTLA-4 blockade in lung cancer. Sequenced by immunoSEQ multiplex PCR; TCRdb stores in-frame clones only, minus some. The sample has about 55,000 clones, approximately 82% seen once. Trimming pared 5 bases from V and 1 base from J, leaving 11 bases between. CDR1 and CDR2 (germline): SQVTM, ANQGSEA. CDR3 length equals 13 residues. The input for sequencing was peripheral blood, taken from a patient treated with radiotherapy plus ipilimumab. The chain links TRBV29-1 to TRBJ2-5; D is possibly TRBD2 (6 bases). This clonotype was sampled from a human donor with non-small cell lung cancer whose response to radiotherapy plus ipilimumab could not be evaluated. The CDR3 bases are TGCAGCGTTTCCCGGGACTTCCAAGAGACCCAGTACTTC. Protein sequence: CSVSRDFQETQYF.